This TCR beta chain appears in the sequencing data of a study of response to subunit inactivated influenza vaccine. TCRdb re-called the RT-PCR reads through MiXCR, storing one row per CDR3 protein. The table shows 650,000 to 800,000 distinct CDR3 sequences, with around 20% occurring only once. Findings of the study overall: New T cells are recruited in small numbers by each seasonal influenza vaccination, according to the authors' suggestion.

For this clonotype: Its antigen remains unidentified.

The receptor's source is a man aged 50 or older who received an inactivated influenza vaccine. Material: PBMCs from blood, obtained 5 days after vaccination.

In DNA form, the CDR3 reads TGCGCCAGCAGCCAAGAACGGACAGGACAGGGTGAAAAACTGTTTTTT. The encoded protein is CASSQERTGQGEKLFF. V usage is TRBV4-1 and J usage is TRBJ1-4; 8 bases are shared with TRBD1. The V and J ends lost 0 bases and 7 bases, in that order; junction bases with no gene match: 7. This CDR3 is built from 16 residues. Germline V CDR1 and CDR2: MGHRA, YSYEKL.